The clone carrying this TCR beta chain was counted a few times. Its matching antigen is unknown. Then a second PCR, running about 6 to 11 cycles, was carried out with a sample-barcoded 5' primer and a J-beta primer mix. In TCRdb, the 5' RACE reads were re-called with MiXCR into one record per CDR3 protein. The table shows around 1,000,000 distinct CDR3 sequences, with roughly a quarter occurring only once. The sample belongs to a study of blood T cells in healthy people across ages. Study-wide background: In model experiments, template switching was able to capture about one barcoded beta molecule for every two T cells that were present.

Study results and caveats: Naive T cell percentage by flow cytometry tracked strongly with beta diversity.

Each sample provided at least 5.5 micrograms of extracted total RNA. Per the germline V gene, CDR1 is MNHEY and CDR2 is SVGEGT. Trimming at V came to 6 bases and at J to 0 bases, leaving 14 bases not matched to a gene. CDR3 length: 18 residues. These data were likewise used in another study, on T cells of mothers and their children. From that report: cDNA was synthesized from all extracted RNA at around 1.6 ug per reaction.

The rearrangement links TRBV6-2 or TRBV6-3 to TRBJ2-1; TRBD2 agrees at 7 bases. The TCR originated in a girl aged 2-15 years in good health. Specimen: blood. The CDR3 loop is CASRMGLFHPRSYNEQFF. Written as DNA, the CDR3 is TGTGCCAGCAGGATGGGACTATTTCACCCCCGCTCCTACAATGAGCAGTTCTTC.